Detailed here is one TCR beta chain. Its antigen is unknown. Across several immunoSEQ plates, the genomic DNA of each subset was split evenly. The data were produced by immunoSEQ multiplex PCR, yet TCRdb's version contains in-frame clones alone and is incomplete. The top ten hold 0.37% of the sample, which has about 2.5 million clones, around 90% seen once. The data derive from a study of shared clonotypes between healthy human individuals. Looking at the study overall: Each donor's CD8 memory used one plate, CD8 naive two, each CD4 subset three.

V lost 5 bases, J lost 1 base, and 8 bases lay in between. The CDR3 is made up of 13 amino acids. Germline-derived CDR1 and CDR2 are SGHVS and FQNEAQ. Study findings and constraints: The researchers took only blood, and tissue repertoires probably look different.

Caucasian adults living in Nashville, Tennessee, provided all samples. The chain links TRBV7-8 to TRBJ1-1; D call uncertain. The sequenced sample consisted of naive CD4+ T cells from PBMCs. The subset was: CD45RA+ positively selected. The receptor's source is a man aged 18 to 29 in good health. Some clones in this sample may be carry-over from other donors' samples. CDR3 protein: CASSPDPNTEAFF. In nucleotides, the CDR3 is TGTGCCAGCAGCCCCGACCCGAACACTGAAGCTTTCTTT. Full variable domain (outside the CDR3, taken from reference TRBV7-8 and TRBJ1-1): GAGVSQSPRYKVAKRGQDVALRCDPISGHVSLFWYQQALGQGPEFLTYFQNEAQLDKSGLPSDRFFAERPEGSVSTLKIQRTQQEDSAVYLCASSPDPNTEAFFGQGTRLTVV.